This entry lists 21 T cell receptor beta chains sequenced from one sample in a study of chemoradiotherapy in HPV16-positive cancers (dated by TCRdb to between 2021 and 2023). The library was built by means of the immunoSEQ multiplex PCR assay. TCRdb obtained this table from immuneACCESS and retained in-frame rearrangements with V and J assigned. These tables miss some clones; where compared with another copy, unresolved V genes account for less than half of the shortfall, and the remainder is unexplained. Present in this sample are under 15,000 clones, about 88% of which were seen just once. 5% to 6% of the sample goes to the ten largest clones. Material: blood, obtained from a patient who underwent chemoradiotherapy. Every receptor here comes from a human donor with HPV-associated anogenital cancer.

The chain is built from TRBV5-1 and TRBJ2-5; D might be TRBD1 or TRBD2, each matching 6 bases. V lost 0 bases, J lost 2 bases, and 17 bases lay in between. CDR1 is SGHRS, CDR2 YFSETQ, per germline. This CDR3 spans 17 amino acids. The CDR3 spells CASSLELGGRRQETQYF. Here the CDR3 DNA reads TGCGCCAGCAGCTTGGAATTAGGGGGGCGGCGGCAAGAGACCCAGTACTTC. Full variable domain (rest looked up from reference TRBV5-1 and TRBJ2-5): KAGVTQTPRYLIKTRGQQVTLSCSPISGHRSVSWYQQTPGQGLQFLFEYFSETQRNKGNFPGRFSGRQFSNSRSEMNVSTLELGDSALYLCASSLELGGRRQETQYFGPGTRLLVL.

The CDR3 here is CASSQVSNPRPNTEAFF. The CDR3 nucleotides read TGTGCCAGCAGCCAAGTCTCCAACCCGCGACCGAACACTGAAGCTTTCTTT. The chain combines TRBV14 with TRBJ1-1; D gene ambiguous. The V and J ends lost 1 base and 1 base respectively, with 16 bases between them. The CDR3 length is 17 residues. CDR1 is SGHDN and CDR2 is FVKESK in the germline V gene.

The rearrangement links TRBV28 to TRBJ2-3; D is possibly TRBD1 (6 bases). This CDR3 spans 15 amino acids. Trimming took 6 bases from V and 1 from J, leaving 14 bases between them. Germline lookup yields CDR1 MDHEN and CDR2 SYDVKM. The CDR3 nucleotides read TGTGCCAGCAGAGTGGCAGGGGCTGGCACAGATACGCAGTATTTT. The encoded protein is CASRVAGAGTDTQYF.

This sequence joins TRBV28 and TRBJ1-1; the D is unclear. Germline V gives CDR1 MDHEN, CDR2 SYDVKM. V shed 3 bases and J shed 13 bases, with 15 bases lying between them. This CDR3 comprises 12 residues. CDR3 sequence: CASSFPQSRGFF. In nucleotides, the CDR3 is TGTGCCAGCAGTTTCCCCCAGTCCCGAGGTTTCTTT.

The rearrangement uses TRBV6-5 and TRBJ2-1, with D perhaps being TRBD1 or TRBD2 (5 bases each). CDR1 MNHEY and CDR2 SVGAGI come from the germline V gene. Trimming took 0 bases from V and 6 from J, leaving 15 bases between them. The CDR3 runs to 16 residues. CDR3 sequence (DNA): TGTGCCAGCAGTTACTCTCGGGAACAAGGGGCCAATGAGCAGTTCTTC. This encodes CASSYSREQGANEQFF.

The J gene is TRBJ2-3, the V gene TRBV5-4; the match to TRBD2 covers 8 bases. Losses at the gene ends were 3 bases for V and 2 bases for J; bases not matched to a gene: 11. The CDR3 extends over 17 amino acids. In germline, CDR1 is SGHNT, CDR2 YYREEE (reference sequence). This chain's CDR3 is CASSSGTSARNTDTQYF. For the CDR3, the DNA is TGTGCCAGCAGCTCCGGGACTAGTGCCCGGAACACAGATACGCAGTATTTT.

The chain uses TRBV30 and TRBJ2-1; D gene ambiguous. The CDR3 spans 13 residues. V was shortened by 0 bases and J by 12 bases, with 15 bases between the two germline ends. In germline, CDR1 is GTSNPN, CDR2 SVGIG (reference sequence). The CDR3 loop is CAWSVTPLKRQFF. The CDR3 DNA reads as TGTGCCTGGAGTGTTACCCCTCTTAAAAGGCAGTTCTTC.

V gene TRBV10-3 combines with J gene TRBJ2-1; 8 bases map to TRBD2. V was clipped by 4 bases and J by 5 bases; unmatched bases: 7. This CDR3 region has 15 residues. Germline-derived CDR1 and CDR2 are ENHRY and SYGVKD. CDR3 coding DNA: TGTGCCATCAGTGGAAAGCGGGGGAAAGACAATGAGCAGTTCTTC. Encoded protein: CAISGKRGKDNEQFF.

This clone was picked up one time. The chain uses TRBV6-5 and TRBJ1-2; tentative D call: TRBD1 (6 bases). CDR3 size: 14 residues. V was clipped by 5 bases and J by 6 bases, with 16 bases between them. Looked up from germline, CDR1 is MNHEY and CDR2 is SVGAGI. In nucleotides, the CDR3 is TGTGCCAGCAGTCCAGGGGCGAGAGGAGATGGCTACACCTTC. It yields the protein CASSPGARGDGYTF.

The chain combines TRBV5-1 with TRBJ2-3; D is possibly TRBD2 (5 bases). Trimming took 4 bases from V and 2 from J, leaving 11 bases between them. This CDR3 has 14 residues. Germline V CDR1 and CDR2: SGHRS, YFSETQ. This chain's CDR3 is CASSPERTTDTQYF. CDR3 nucleotide sequence: TGCGCCAGCAGCCCGGAGCGGACCACAGATACGCAGTATTTT. The full variable domain, rest sourced from reference TRBV5-1 and TRBJ2-3, is KAGVTQTPRYLIKTRGQQVTLSCSPISGHRSVSWYQQTPGQGLQFLFEYFSETQRNKGNFPGRFSGRQFSNSRSEMNVSTLELGDSALYLCASSPERTTDTQYFGPGTRLTVL.

DNA of the CDR3: TGTGCCAGTAGTATAGGTAGAAGGAGCGGGGGGGCATCCGAGACCCAGTACTTC. Translated, it gives CASSIGRRSGGASETQYF. This chain uses TRBV19 with TRBJ2-5; 10 nucleotides match TRBD2. The length of the CDR3 is 18 residues. Germline CDR1 and CDR2: LNHDA and SQIVND (reference sequence). V gave up 1 base and J gave up 5 bases; unmatched junction bases: 13.

The chain links TRBV6-1 to TRBJ2-3; D remains ambiguous. The germline CDR1 and CDR2 sequences are MNHNS and SASEGT. V was cut by 2 bases and J by 3 bases, with 9 bases left in between. The CDR3 is 14 amino acids. For the CDR3, the DNA is TGTGCCAGCAGTGAATTTGTTGCGACAGATACGCAGTATTTT. This encodes CASSEFVATDTQYF.

The chain links TRBV28 to TRBJ1-3, with D tentatively TRBD1 (5 bases). Germline V CDR1 and CDR2: MDHEN, SYDVKM. The CDR3 covers 17 residues. Between the trimmed V and J ends, which lost 4 bases and 0 bases, there was a span of 16 bases. This CDR3 reads CASSSGGRTTSGNTIYF. Here the CDR3 DNA reads TGTGCCAGCAGTTCGGGGGGACGGACGACCTCTGGAAACACCATATATTTT. Filled out from reference TRBV28 and TRBJ1-3, the complete variable domain reads DVKVTQSSRYLVKRTGEKVFLECVQDMDHENMFWYRQDPGLGLRLIYFSYDVKMKEKGDIPEGYSVSREKKERFSLILESASTNQTSMYLCASSSGGRTTSGNTIYFGEGSWLTVV.

This chain joins TRBV16 and TRBJ1-1, with D unresolved. This CDR3 is 13 amino acids long. V lost 0 bases, J lost 7 bases, and 9 bases lay in between. Germline-derived CDR1 and CDR2 are KGHSY and FQNENV. CDR3 region: CASSQSNRNEAFF. The CDR3 nucleotides are TGTGCCAGCAGCCAATCAAATCGGAATGAAGCTTTCTTT. Supplemented by reference TRBV16 and TRBJ1-1, the full variable domain reads GEEVAQTPKHLVRGEGQKAKLYCAPIKGHSYVFWYQQVLKNEFKFLISFQNENVFDETGMPKERFSAKCLPNSPCSLEIQATKLEDSAVYFCASSQSNRNEAFFGQGTRLTVV.

The chain joins TRBV5-6 to TRBJ2-1; D tentatively fits TRBD1 or TRBD2 (5 bases each). Trimming removed 6 bases at V and 3 bases at J, with 25 bases between. Germline V gene data show CDR1 as SGHDT and CDR2 as YYEEEE. This CDR3 has 18 amino acids. For the CDR3, the DNA is TGTGCCAGCACCCTTGAGGGGAAATCCTCCCTCATCTACAATGAGCAGTTCTTC. This codes for CASTLEGKSSLIYNEQFF.

The rearrangement links TRBV14 to TRBJ2-1, with a weak D call TRBD2 (6 bases). V was shortened by 4 bases and J by 6 bases, with 16 bases between the two germline ends. The CDR3 runs to 15 residues. The germline CDR1 and CDR2 sequences are SGHDN and FVKESK. Written as DNA, the CDR3 is TGTGCCAGCAGCCGAAATATGGGGGGTGTCAATGAGCAGTTCTTC. Encoded protein: CASSRNMGGVNEQFF.

The gene calls are TRBV4-2 and TRBJ2-2; 9 positions agree with TRBD2. This CDR3 has 15 residues. The germline CDR1 and CDR2 sequences are LGHNA and YNFKEQ. Trimming at V came to 6 bases and at J to 2 bases, leaving 4 bases not matched to a gene. CDR3 in amino acids: CASRSGGINTGELFF. As DNA, the CDR3 is TGTGCCAGCAGAAGCGGGGGGATAAACACCGGGGAGCTGTTTTTT.

The chain links TRBV7-2 to TRBJ2-3, with D perhaps TRBD1 or TRBD2 (6 bases each). The CDR3 loop spans 16 amino acids. Between the trimmed V and J ends, which lost 6 bases and 2 bases, there was a span of 18 bases. The germline V gene encodes CDR1 SGHTA and CDR2 FQGNSA. CDR3 sequence (DNA): TGTGCCAGCAGTTTTCTCGGGGGCCGGGACACAGATACGCAGTATTTT. Translated: CASSFLGGRDTDTQYF.

This clone was seen only a few times. The rearrangement joins TRBV4-1 to TRBJ2-2; D unclear. With 3 bases removed from V and 9 bases from J, the gap between germline ends came to 11 bases. This CDR3 spans 13 amino acids. Germline CDR1 MGHRA, CDR2 YSYEKL. CDR3 DNA sequence: TGCGCCAGCAGCCAGGCTCAAGGACGGGAGCTGTTTTTT. Protein sequence: CASSQAQGRELFF.

The CDR3 bases are TGTGCCAGCAGCCCGGGGTACAGCTATGGCTACACCTTC. Translation gives CASSPGYSYGYTF. V and J are TRBV6-1 and TRBJ1-2; D is uncertain. There are 13 residues in the CDR3. Deletions cut 6 bases from V and 4 bases from J, with 12 bases between. Germline values: CDR1 MNHNS, CDR2 SASEGT.

This chain connects TRBV9 to TRBJ2-3; D is uncertain. Germline CDR1 and CDR2: SGDLS and YYNGEE. V gave up 2 bases and J gave up 6 bases, with 10 bases separating them. This CDR3 is 13 amino acids long. The CDR3 spells CASSVPERDTQYF. The CDR3 DNA reads as TGTGCCAGCAGCGTTCCTGAGAGGGATACGCAGTATTTT.